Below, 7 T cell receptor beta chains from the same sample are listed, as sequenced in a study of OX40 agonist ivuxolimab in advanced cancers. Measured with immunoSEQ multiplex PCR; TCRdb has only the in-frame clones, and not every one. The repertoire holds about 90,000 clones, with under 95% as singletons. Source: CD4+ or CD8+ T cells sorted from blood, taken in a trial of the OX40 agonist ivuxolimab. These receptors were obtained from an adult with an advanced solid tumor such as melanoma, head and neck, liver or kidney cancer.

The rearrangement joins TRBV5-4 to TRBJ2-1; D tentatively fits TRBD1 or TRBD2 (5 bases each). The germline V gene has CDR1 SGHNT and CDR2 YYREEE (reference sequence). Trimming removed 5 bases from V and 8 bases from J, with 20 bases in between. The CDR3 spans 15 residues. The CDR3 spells CASSQGGSGFYEQFF. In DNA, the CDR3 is TGTGCCAGCAGTCAGGGCGGGTCGGGGTTTTATGAGCAGTTCTTC.

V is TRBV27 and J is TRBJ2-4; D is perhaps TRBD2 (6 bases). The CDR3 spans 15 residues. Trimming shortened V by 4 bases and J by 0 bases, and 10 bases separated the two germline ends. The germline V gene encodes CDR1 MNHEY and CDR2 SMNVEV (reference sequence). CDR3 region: CASSSGSLAKNIQYF. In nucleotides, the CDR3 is TGTGCCAGCAGTTCCGGGAGTTTAGCCAAAAACATTCAGTACTTC.

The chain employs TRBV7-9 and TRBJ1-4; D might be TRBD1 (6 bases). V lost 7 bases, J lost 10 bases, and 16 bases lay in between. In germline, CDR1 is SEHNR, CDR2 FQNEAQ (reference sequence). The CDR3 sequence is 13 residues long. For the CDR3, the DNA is TGTGCCAGCACCCTTTCGGACAGTTCAAAACTGTTTTTT. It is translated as CASTLSDSSKLFF.

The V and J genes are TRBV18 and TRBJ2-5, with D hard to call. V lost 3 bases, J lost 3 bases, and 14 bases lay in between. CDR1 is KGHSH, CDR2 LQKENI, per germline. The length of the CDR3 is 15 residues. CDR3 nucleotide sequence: TGTGCCAGCTCACCCTTAGCCACCCAGAAAGAGACCCAGTACTTC. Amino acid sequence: CASSPLATQKETQYF. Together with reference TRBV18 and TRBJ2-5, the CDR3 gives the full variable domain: NAGVMQNPRHLVRRRGQEARLRCSPMKGHSHVYWYRQLPEEGLKFMVYLQKENIIDESGMPKERFSAEFPKEGPSILRIQQVVRGDSAAYFCASSPLATQKETQYFGPGTRLLVL.

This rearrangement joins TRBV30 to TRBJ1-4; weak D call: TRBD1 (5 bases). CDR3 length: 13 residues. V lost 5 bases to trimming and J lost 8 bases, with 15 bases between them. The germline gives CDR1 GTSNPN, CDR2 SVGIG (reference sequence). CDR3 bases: TGTGCCTGGGAGAAAGGGGTTGGAGAAAAACTGTTTTTT. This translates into CAWEKGVGEKLFF.

The CDR3 spells CAISGGGGNTIYF. The CDR3 DNA is TGTGCCATCAGTGGCGGTGGTGGAAACACCATATATTTT. The chain recombines TRBV10-3 with TRBJ1-3; D is unclear. Germline-derived CDR1 and CDR2 are ENHRY and SYGVKD. V lost 4 bases to trimming and J lost 3 bases, with 7 bases between them. The CDR3 totals 13 residues.

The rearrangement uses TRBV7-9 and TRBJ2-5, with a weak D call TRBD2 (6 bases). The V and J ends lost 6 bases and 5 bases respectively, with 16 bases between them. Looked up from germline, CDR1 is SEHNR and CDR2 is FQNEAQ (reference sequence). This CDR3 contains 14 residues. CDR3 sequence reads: CASSSSVFMETQYF. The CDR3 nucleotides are TGTGCCAGCAGTTCTAGCGTATTTATGGAGACCCAGTACTTC.